These T cell receptor beta chains were read from a single sample in a study of T cell changes during pregnancy in multiple sclerosis. Profiled with immunoSEQ multiplex PCR; TCRdb holds only in-frame clones, not every one. The repertoire consists of 85,000 to 100,000 clones, with 91% occurring once and the leading ten covering under 0.95%. This sample comprised peripheral blood, obtained before pregnancy. These receptors originate from a female donor with multiple sclerosis, enrolled in a pregnancy study. CDR3s leave out the opening cysteine and the closing phenylalanine or tryptophan. Size is stated for part of the rows, as once, few or many counts, or as a class when the clone is expanded.

j_call v_call clone_size cdr3_aa
TRBJ2-7 TRBV28 . ASGSEGVYSYEQY
TRBJ1-1 TRBV14 . ASSPQGHTEAF
TRBJ2-1 TRBV19 once ASSIAGSAYNEQF
TRBJ2-2 TRBV7-2 . ASSRIGQGGFGELF
TRBJ2-2 TRBV5-1 . ASSPLAGPGGELF
TRBJ1-1 TRBV7-8 . ASSPVPGQDNTEAF
TRBJ2-7 TRBV30 . AWSAASGEQY
TRBJ2-6 TRBV6-5 once ASSYSTGTGANVLT
TRBJ2-5 TRBV19 . ASSIRDIKETQY
TRBJ2-3 TRBV29-1 . SVGTSTDTQY
TRBJ2-3 TRBV7-2 . ASTSLGQGIDTQY
TRBJ2-3 TRBV7-2 . ASSEEGTYTDTQY
TRBJ2-7 TRBV6-5 . ASSYSFTGAEQY
TRBJ2-1 TRBV7-9 . ASSQGQGLTPEAYNEQF
TRBJ2-5 TRBV7-3 . ASSLTVGAGAETQY
TRBJ2-5 TRBV5-3 . ARTANSGAGGLKETQY
TRBJ2-2 TRBV28 . ASSWDSTNTGELF
TRBJ2-5 TRBV15 . ATRGGGLATRPHQETQY
TRBJ2-1 TRBV27 . ASSLWLQGDHEQF
TRBJ2-7 TRBV6-6 . ASSPTGPYEQY
TRBJ1-2 TRBV28 . ASSSPTGGRRGYT
TRBJ2-7 TRBV6-6 few ASSYYSRREDYEQY
TRBJ1-1 TRBV6-5 . ASSYGGLDTEAF
TRBJ1-2 TRBV7-9 . ASSLEQGYGYT
TRBJ2-7 TRBV13 . ASAKTTSSYEQY
TRBJ2-1 TRBV5-1 . ASSFGTSGGPISYNEQF
TRBJ2-7 TRBV4-2 . ASSLSVSGSYEQY
TRBJ1-5 TRBV2 . ASKSRGPQH
TRBJ2-4 TRBV7-3 . ASSCQPPASN
TRBJ1-5 TRBV5-1 . ASSLEAGGGQPQH
TRBJ2-2 TRBV2 . ASSAGSTSNTGELF
TRBJ1-2 TRBV19 . ASSMARSAGYT
TRBJ1-4 TRBV7-9 . ASRRYEKLF
TRBJ1-1 TRBV5-1 . ASTLRTGTNTEAF
TRBJ2-2 TRBV4-3 . ASSQGTGRQFGGELF
TRBJ2-5 TRBV7-6 . ASSLAELRGGETQY
TRBJ2-3 TRBV7-3 . ASSLLQGNTQY
TRBJ1-1 TRBV18 . ASSPTENTEAF
TRBJ2-7 TRBV27 . ASSPQGYEQY
TRBJ2-7 TRBV5-4 . ASSLMDRGYEQY
TRBJ2-2 TRBV5-1 once ASSLEQDTGELF
TRBJ1-2 TRBV10-3 . AISYISSGDANYGYT
TRBJ2-7 TRBV14 . ASSQRRLYEQY
TRBJ2-3 TRBV5-1 . ASSLTGDVWNTQY
TRBJ1-1 TRBV2 . ASNLEVLNTEAF
TRBJ1-1 TRBV27 . ASSLSMGGNTEAF